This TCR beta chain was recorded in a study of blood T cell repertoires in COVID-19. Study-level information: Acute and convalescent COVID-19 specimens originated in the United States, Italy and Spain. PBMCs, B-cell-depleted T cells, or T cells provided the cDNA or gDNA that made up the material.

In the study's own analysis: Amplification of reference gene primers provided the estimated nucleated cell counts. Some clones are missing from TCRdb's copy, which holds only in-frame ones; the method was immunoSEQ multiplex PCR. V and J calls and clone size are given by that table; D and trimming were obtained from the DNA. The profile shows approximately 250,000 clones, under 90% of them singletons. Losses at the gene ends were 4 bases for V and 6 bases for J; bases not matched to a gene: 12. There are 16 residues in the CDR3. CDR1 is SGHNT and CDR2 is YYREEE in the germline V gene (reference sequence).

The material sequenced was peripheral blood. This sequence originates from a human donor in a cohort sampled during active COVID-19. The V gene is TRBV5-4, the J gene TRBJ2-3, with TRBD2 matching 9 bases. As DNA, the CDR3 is TGTGCCAGCAGCCGGGGAGGAGCGGGAGGTTGGGATACGCAGTATTTT. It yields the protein CASSRGGAGGWDTQYF.